The 27 T cell receptor beta chains given below trace back to one sample, sequenced in a study of Graves' ophthalmopathy and Graves' hyperthyroidism. The sequenced template was RNA, covering the TCR beta CDR3 region. Amplification began with first-round RT-PCR using HTBI primers, then second-round multiplex PCR was performed. One entry per CDR3 protein, called by TCRdb with MiXCR from the multiplex PCR reads. The sample has hundreds of thousands of distinct CDR3 sequences, 22% seen once. Specimen: peripheral blood. The receptors were sampled from a woman in her late teens or twenties with stable Graves' hyperthyroidism. Some clones in this sample may be carry-over from other donors' samples.

Ten or more counts support this clonotype. The J gene is TRBJ2-2, the V gene TRBV12-3 or TRBV12-4; a weak D match, TRBD2 (6 bases). V was pared by 10 bases and J by 6 bases, with 18 bases between. The CDR3 totals 14 residues. The CDR3 sequence: CANAGTHISGELFF. The CDR3 DNA is TGTGCCAACGCCGGGACTCACATCTCCGGGGAGCTGTTTTTT.

V is TRBV6-1 and J is TRBJ2-7; no clear D gene. V was pared by 2 bases and J by 4 bases, with 9 bases between. This CDR3 comprises 13 residues. Germline values: CDR1 MNHNS, CDR2 SASEGT. The CDR3, as DNA: TGTGCCAGCAGTGAAAATACAAAATACGAGCAGTACTTC. Its protein is CASSENTKYEQYF.

The rearrangement uses TRBV20-1 and TRBJ1-5, with D possibly being TRBD1 (5 bases). CDR3 size: 16 residues. The germline V gene has CDR1 DFQATT and CDR2 SNEGSKA (reference sequence). The germline V and J ends were trimmed by 5 bases and 0 bases, with 17 bases remaining between them. The CDR3 loop reads CSASRFGTRSNQPQHF. DNA for the CDR3: TGCAGTGCTTCCCGCTTCGGGACCCGTAGCAATCAGCCCCAGCATTTT.

CDR3 residues: CASSVDASPSYEQYF. The CDR3 nucleotides are TGTGCCAGCAGCGTAGACGCGAGTCCCTCCTACGAGCAGTACTTC. The V gene is TRBV9, the J gene TRBJ2-7, with D unresolved. CDR3 length: 15 residues. Germline V gives CDR1 SGDLS, CDR2 YYNGEE. V dropped 0 bases and J dropped 0 bases, with 10 bases sitting between them.

The chain uses TRBV11-2 and TRBJ2-7; 8 nucleotides match TRBD1. CDR1 and CDR2 (germline): SGHAT, FQNNGV. V lost 5 bases, J lost 5 bases, and 14 bases stayed unmatched. The CDR3 contains 16 residues. The CDR3 nucleotides are TGTGCCAGCAGCAAAACCAGGGGGCGCACAGAAAACGAGCAGTACTTC. Protein sequence: CASSKTRGRTENEQYF.

This clonotype was seen repeatedly, ten times or more. This chain uses TRBV2 with TRBJ2-7; D is unresolved. Germline V gene sequence: CDR1 SNHLY, CDR2 FYNNEI. The CDR3 runs 13 residues. Between the trimmed V and J ends, which lost 3 bases and 2 bases, there was a span of 8 bases. CDR3 sequence (DNA): TGTGCCAGCAGTGATCGTTTCCCCTACGAGCAGTACTTC. As protein: CASSDRFPYEQYF.

The V gene is TRBV6-4, the J gene TRBJ2-4; D is unresolved. V shed 6 bases and J shed 7 bases, with 16 bases lying between them. The CDR3 is 14 amino acids. Germline CDR1 MRHNA, CDR2 SNTAGT. CDR3 in DNA: TGTGCCAGCAGAAACCCCATTTTCTGGAACATTCAGTACTTC. This codes for CASRNPIFWNIQYF.

This clonotype was seen ten or more times. This chain joins TRBV6-1 and TRBJ1-1, with a weak D call TRBD1 (5 bases). The CDR3 spans 14 residues. Germline lookup yields CDR1 MNHNS and CDR2 SASEGT. Trimming removed 6 bases from V and 8 bases from J, with 19 bases in between. The CDR3 protein is CASSPLGVKSEAFF. The CDR3 DNA follows: TGTGCCAGCAGCCCACTGGGGGTAAAGTCGGAAGCTTTCTTT.

This chain connects TRBV11-1 to TRBJ2-7; weak D call: TRBD1 (6 bases). The V gene lost 9 bases and the J gene lost 0 bases, with 15 bases spanning the gap. The CDR3 totals 14 residues. CDR1 is SGHAT and CDR2 is FQDESV in the germline V gene (reference sequence). CDR3 in DNA: TGTGCCAGAATGGGACAACTAGTCTCCTACGAGCAGTACTTC. It encodes CARMGQLVSYEQYF.

The V call is TRBV6-5, the J call TRBJ1-5, with D unresolved. With 5 bases removed from V and 7 bases from J, the gap between germline ends came to 15 bases. The CDR3 sequence is 14 residues long. Germline V gene data show CDR1 as MNHEY and CDR2 as SVGAGI. In DNA form, the CDR3 reads TGTGCCAGCAGTCACCGTTCCACGGGGCAGCCCCAGCATTTT. This encodes CASSHRSTGQPQHF.

This chain uses TRBV28 with TRBJ2-5, with D perhaps matching TRBD1 (6 bases). This CDR3 comprises 14 residues. V gave up 7 bases and J gave up 3 bases, with 15 bases separating them. CDR1 is MDHEN and CDR2 is SYDVKM in the germline V gene. CDR3 region: CASKAPGVKETQYF. The DNA for the CDR3 is TGTGCCAGCAAGGCCCCAGGGGTAAAAGAGACCCAGTACTTC.

This clonotype was found many times. This chain uses TRBV19 with TRBJ1-6, with TRBD1 as a possible D gene (5 bases). The CDR3 totals 13 residues. Germline values: CDR1 LNHDA, CDR2 SQIVND (reference sequence). Trimming took off 5 bases at V and 5 bases at J, with 7 bases between the two ends. CDR3 DNA sequence: TGTGCCAGTAGTGCAGGGAATAATTCACCCCTCCACTTT. This codes for CASSAGNNSPLHF.

This clonotype was counted between two and nine times. The J gene is TRBJ2-2, the V gene TRBV7-3; D ambiguous. CDR3 length equals 13 residues. The germline V and J ends were trimmed by 8 bases and 2 bases, with 9 bases remaining between them. From germline, CDR1 is SGHTA and CDR2 FQGTGA. The CDR3 loop reads CASAEVNTGELFF. The CDR3 coding sequence is TGTGCCAGCGCAGAGGTTAACACCGGGGAGCTGTTTTTT.

Comment on this clonotype: Given a much more abundant clone one base away, this may be a read error. V is TRBV5-1 and J is TRBJ2-7, with D perhaps matching TRBD1 (5 bases). The CDR3 has 14 amino acids. CDR1 and CDR2 from the germline V gene are SGHRS and YFSETQ. CDR3 nucleotides: TGCGTCAGCAGCTTATCGTGGGGCCCCTACGAGCAGTACTTC. Encoded protein: CVSSLSWGPYEQYF.

Ten or more counts support this clonotype. The chain has TRBV5-1 and TRBJ1-1, with D unclear. The CDR3 has 13 amino acids. Trimming removed 5 bases at V and 0 bases at J, with 8 bases between. From germline, CDR1 is SGHRS and CDR2 YFSETQ. The CDR3 region has the DNA TGCGCCAGCAGACCTCAAGTGAACACTGAAGCTTTCTTT. As protein: CASRPQVNTEAFF.

This clonotype was counted at least ten times. The chain recombines TRBV12-3 or TRBV12-4 with TRBJ2-5; 7 nucleotides align to TRBD1. The CDR3 spans 12 residues. With 4 bases clipped from V and 6 bases from J, the junction kept 2 bases outside the gene matches. CDR3 bases: TGTGCCAGCAGTTCGGACAGGAAGACCCAGTACTTC. This translates into CASSSDRKTQYF.

To note about this clonotype: Given a much more abundant clone one base away, this may be a read error. CDR3 sequence reads: CASSLTKDSQETKYF. Written as DNA, the CDR3 is TGTGCCAGCAGCTTAACTAAGGACAGCCAAGAGACCAAGTACTTC. The rearrangement uses TRBV7-3 and TRBJ2-5; TRBD1 is a possible D gene (6 bases). Germline loops: CDR1 SGHTA, CDR2 FQGTGA. The CDR3 length is 15 residues.

V and J are TRBV19 and TRBJ2-5; TRBD1 agrees at 7 bases. The CDR3 contains 16 residues. Germline CDR1 LNHDA, CDR2 SQIVND (reference sequence). The DNA of the CDR3 is TGTACCACCCGCGATTTGGGGACAGAAACCCAAGAGACCCAGTACTTC. It yields the protein CTTRDLGTETQETQYF. Full variable domain (rest looked up from reference TRBV19 and TRBJ2-5): DGGITQSPKYLFRKEGQNVTLSCEQNLNHDAMYWYRQDPGQGLRLIYYSQIVNDFQKGDIAEGYSVSREKKESFPLTVTSAQKNPTAFYLCTTRDLGTETQETQYFGPGTRLLVL.

The V call is TRBV20-1, the J call TRBJ2-7; a possible D gene is TRBD1 (6 bases). The CDR3 extends over 13 amino acids. Germline CDR1 is DFQATT and CDR2 is SNEGSKA (reference sequence). V dropped 3 bases and J dropped 4 bases, with 13 bases sitting between them. Here the CDR3 reads CSASPAGEYEQYF. The CDR3 coding sequence is TGCAGTGCTAGTCCCGCAGGGGAATACGAGCAGTACTTC.

This chain joins TRBV6-2 or TRBV6-3 and TRBJ1-5, with D possibly being TRBD1 (5 bases). The CDR3 contains 15 residues. In germline, CDR1 is MNHEY, CDR2 SVGEGT. The ends were cut back, 6 bases at V and 2 bases at J, with 14 bases in the middle. The CDR3 here is CASRLGGGGNQPQHF. The CDR3 DNA sequence: TGTGCCAGCAGACTTGGGGGTGGCGGCAATCAGCCCCAGCATTTT.

J is TRBJ2-2 and V is TRBV4-1; 8 bases are a match to TRBD1. The germline V gene encodes CDR1 MGHRA and CDR2 YSYEKL. V dropped 5 bases and J dropped 4; count of bases not matched to a gene: 9. The CDR3 length is 16 residues. In DNA form, the CDR3 reads TGCGCCAGCAGCTCCTCAGGGGGCCGCGGCACCGGGGAGCTGTTTTTT. Translation gives CASSSSGGRGTGELFF.

The V call is TRBV7-8, the J call TRBJ1-2, with a weak D call TRBD1 (6 bases). V lost 4 bases, J lost 4 bases, and 16 bases lay in between. This CDR3 spans 15 amino acids. The germline V gene encodes CDR1 SGHVS and CDR2 FQNEAQ. The CDR3, as DNA: TGTGCCAGCAGCTGGGGGCCGGAAGAGGGCTATGGCTACACCTTC. Translated, it gives CASSWGPEEGYGYTF.

This clonotype was seen at least ten times. The chain links TRBV28 to TRBJ2-5; D is possibly TRBD1 or TRBD2 (6 bases each). Germline CDR1 and CDR2: MDHEN and SYDVKM. This CDR3 spans 14 amino acids. V lost 6 bases and J 2 bases, leaving 13 bases between the germline ends. CDR3 DNA: TGTGCCAGCAGCCGTGGAGGGGGACAAGAGACCCAGTACTTC. Its translation is CASSRGGGQETQYF. Combining the CDR3 with reference TRBV28 and TRBJ2-5 gives the whole variable domain DVKVTQSSRYLVKRTGEKVFLECVQDMDHENMFWYRQDPGLGLRLIYFSYDVKMKEKGDIPEGYSVSREKKERFSLILESASTNQTSMYLCASSRGGGQETQYFGPGTRLLVL.

This clonotype was detected many times. The chain couples TRBV5-1 to TRBJ2-7, with D perhaps TRBD2 (5 bases). The V and J ends lost 0 bases and 0 bases respectively, with 13 bases between them. This CDR3 has 16 amino acids. The germline CDR1 and CDR2 sequences are SGHRS and YFSETQ. The CDR3 sequence is CASSLGGGLSSYEQYF. As DNA, the CDR3 is TGCGCCAGCAGCTTGGGTGGAGGACTGAGCTCCTACGAGCAGTACTTC.

This clonotype was picked up many times. V is TRBV11-2 and J is TRBJ1-6; 9 bases align to TRBD1. Germline CDR1 and CDR2: SGHAT and FQNNGV. The CDR3 sequence is 16 residues long. Trimming removed 0 bases from V and 6 bases from J; junction bases left unmatched: 3. CDR3: CASSLETGGFNSPLHF. The CDR3 DNA is TGTGCCAGCAGCTTAGAGACAGGGGGTTTTAATTCACCCCTCCACTTT.

This clonotype was seen at least ten times. The J gene is TRBJ1-5, the V gene TRBV25-1; D not resolved. This CDR3 contains 14 residues. Trimming pared 3 bases from V and 1 base from J, leaving 7 bases between. The germline CDR1 and CDR2 sequences are MGHDK and SYGVNS. The CDR3 nucleotides are TGTGCCAGCAGTGACGGAAAGAGCAATCAGCCCCAGCATTTT. Amino acid sequence: CASSDGKSNQPQHF.

This clonotype was seen many times. The rearrangement uses TRBV7-9 and TRBJ1-1; TRBD1 might be the D (6 bases). The ends were cut back, 1 base at V and 11 bases at J, with 14 bases in the middle. Germline V gene lookup returns CDR1 SEHNR and CDR2 FQNEAQ (reference sequence). The CDR3 length is 13 residues. CDR3 bases: TGTGCCAGCAGCTTAGATCGAGGTAGGGGGGCTTTCTTT. It yields the protein CASSLDRGRGAFF.